Listed below are T cell receptor beta chains from one sample, sequenced in a study of T cells in Graves' hyperthyroidism and ophthalmopathy. Each CDR3 protein gets one entry after TCRdb re-called the multiplex PCR reads with MiXCR. The table records about 200,000 distinct CDR3 sequences, about a sixth of them present only once. Sequenced material: blood. Every receptor here comes from a woman between 50 and 59 years old with Graves' hyperthyroidism. Each CDR3 is given with its conserved first and last residue. The order of the fields is D gene, clone size, J gene, V gene, CDR3 protein, CDR3 DNA. The D gene is left open where the match is weak. The size of a clone is reported for some rows only, either as once, few or many, or as a class for expanded clones.

d_gene: TRBD1
abundance: few
j_gene: TRBJ1-2
v_gene: TRBV19
CDR3aa: CASSDRDYGYTF
CDR3nt: TGTGCCAGTAGTGACAGGGATTATGGCTACACCTTC

d_gene: -
abundance: few
j_gene: TRBJ2-1
v_gene: TRBV6-2/TRBV6-3
CDR3aa: CASSTAGPSYNEQFF
CDR3nt: TGTGCCAGCAGTACAGCCGGACCCTCGTACAATGAGCAGTTCTTC

d_gene: TRBD1
abundance: -
j_gene: TRBJ1-5
v_gene: TRBV28
CDR3aa: CASSLRQGGSNQPQHF
CDR3nt: TGTGCCAGCAGTTTACGACAGGGGGGGAGCAATCAGCCCCAGCATTTT

d_gene: TRBD2
abundance: -
j_gene: TRBJ2-1
v_gene: TRBV6-1
CDR3aa: CASRGTSGVGTYNEQFF
CDR3nt: TGTGCCAGCAGGGGGACTAGCGGAGTGGGGACCTACAATGAGCAGTTCTTC

d_gene: -
abundance: many
j_gene: TRBJ2-3
v_gene: TRBV11-2
CDR3aa: CASSLNGGTDTQYF
CDR3nt: TGTGCCAGCAGCTTAAACGGTGGCACAGATACGCAGTATTTT

d_gene: -
abundance: -
j_gene: TRBJ1-4
v_gene: TRBV4-1
CDR3aa: CASSLGLVLLPTNEKLFF
CDR3nt: TGCGCCAGCAGCCTGGGCCTTGTACTATTGCCAACTAATGAAAAACTGTTTTTT

d_gene: TRBD1
abundance: few
j_gene: TRBJ2-3
v_gene: TRBV5-1
CDR3aa: CASSFYQGGTDTQYF
CDR3nt: TGCGCCAGCAGCTTTTACCAGGGGGGCACAGATACGCAGTATTTT

d_gene: -
abundance: many
j_gene: TRBJ2-5
v_gene: TRBV28
CDR3aa: CASSKLSGDQETQYF
CDR3nt: TGTGCCAGCAGTAAATTGAGCGGAGATCAAGAGACCCAGTACTTC

d_gene: -
abundance: few
j_gene: TRBJ1-2
v_gene: TRBV20-1
CDR3aa: CSARAFRKGDYGYTF
CDR3nt: TGCAGTGCTAGAGCATTTAGGAAGGGAGACTATGGCTACACCTTC

d_gene: -
abundance: few
j_gene: TRBJ1-5
v_gene: TRBV6-5
CDR3aa: CASSYKRPEVWPQHF
CDR3nt: TGTGCCAGCAGTTACAAACGACCGGAGGTTTGGCCCCAGCATTTT

d_gene: TRBD2
abundance: -
j_gene: TRBJ2-3
v_gene: TRBV12-3/TRBV12-4
CDR3aa: CASSLAASGRNPQYF
CDR3nt: TGTGCCAGCAGTTTAGCGGCTAGCGGGAGGAACCCGCAGTATTTT

d_gene: -
abundance: many
j_gene: TRBJ2-1
v_gene: TRBV5-8
CDR3aa: CASSLSGKSYNEQFF
CDR3nt: TGTGCCAGCAGCTTGTCCGGGAAGTCCTACAATGAGCAGTTCTTC

d_gene: -
abundance: many
j_gene: TRBJ1-4
v_gene: TRBV5-8
CDR3aa: CANPGRNNEKLFF
CDR3nt: TGTGCCAATCCGGGACGGAATAATGAAAAACTGTTTTTT

d_gene: -
abundance: few
j_gene: TRBJ1-1
v_gene: TRBV20-1
CDR3aa: CSAIDRMNTEAFF
CDR3nt: TGCAGTGCCATCGACAGGATGAACACTGAAGCTTTCTTT

d_gene: -
abundance: -
j_gene: TRBJ1-5
v_gene: TRBV6-1
CDR3aa: CVSSLGSNQPQHF
CDR3nt: TGTGTCAGCAGCTTGGGCAGCAATCAGCCCCAGCATTTT

d_gene: -
abundance: many
j_gene: TRBJ1-1
v_gene: TRBV27
CDR3aa: CASSLNYGGTEAFF
CDR3nt: TGTGCCAGCAGTTTAAACTACGGCGGCACTGAAGCTTTCTTT

d_gene: TRBD1
abundance: once
j_gene: TRBJ2-7
v_gene: TRBV12-3/TRBV12-4
CDR3aa: CASSTLPGQGNYEQYF
CDR3nt: TGTGCCAGCAGTACCCTCCCGGGACAGGGAAACTACGAGCAGTACTTC

d_gene: TRBD2
abundance: few
j_gene: TRBJ2-5
v_gene: TRBV20-1
CDR3aa: CSARPGGRAQETQYF
CDR3nt: TGCAGTGCCCGCCCCGGCGGGAGGGCCCAAGAGACCCAGTACTTC

d_gene: -
abundance: many
j_gene: TRBJ2-1
v_gene: TRBV27
CDR3aa: CASSLAPISYNEQFF
CDR3nt: TGTGCCAGCAGCTTGGCCCCCATCTCCTACAATGAGCAGTTCTTC

d_gene: TRBD2
abundance: few
j_gene: TRBJ2-1
v_gene: TRBV14
CDR3aa: CASSRDSSGDEQFF
CDR3nt: TGTGCCAGCAGCCGAGATTCTAGCGGGGATGAGCAGTTCTTC

d_gene: -
abundance: few
j_gene: TRBJ2-7
v_gene: TRBV10-3
CDR3aa: CAISESIQGQGYEQYF
CDR3nt: TGTGCCATCAGTGAGTCTATACAGGGACAAGGCTACGAGCAGTACTTC

d_gene: -
abundance: few
j_gene: TRBJ2-5
v_gene: TRBV5-1
CDR3aa: CASSWGVEETQYF
CDR3nt: TGCGCCAGCAGCTGGGGGGTTGAAGAGACCCAGTACTTC

d_gene: TRBD1
abundance: few
j_gene: TRBJ1-4
v_gene: TRBV4-1
CDR3aa: CASSESLTGGGNEKLFF
CDR3nt: TGCGCCAGCAGCGAAAGCCTCACAGGGGGCGGAAATGAAAAACTGTTTTTT

d_gene: -
abundance: -
j_gene: TRBJ2-3
v_gene: TRBV5-1
CDR3aa: CASSLGSASRDTQYF
CDR3nt: TGCGCCAGCAGCTTGGGTTCCGCGAGTAGAGATACGCAGTATTTT

d_gene: TRBD1
abundance: few
j_gene: TRBJ2-5
v_gene: TRBV10-3
CDR3aa: CAISEEGTGGETQYF
CDR3nt: TGTGCCATCAGTGAGGAAGGAACAGGGGGAGAGACCCAGTACTTC

d_gene: -
abundance: few
j_gene: TRBJ2-1
v_gene: TRBV20-1
CDR3aa: CSAISMGSSYNEQFF
CDR3nt: TGCAGTGCTATATCAATGGGAAGCTCCTACAATGAGCAGTTCTTC

d_gene: -
abundance: many
j_gene: TRBJ2-1
v_gene: TRBV7-3
CDR3aa: CASSYGEEQFF
CDR3nt: TGTGCCAGCAGCTACGGGGAGGAGCAGTTCTTC

d_gene: -
abundance: -
j_gene: TRBJ2-1
v_gene: TRBV18
CDR3aa: CASSPDINEQFF
CDR3nt: TGTGCCAGCTCACCGGACATTAATGAGCAGTTCTTC

d_gene: -
abundance: -
j_gene: TRBJ1-2
v_gene: TRBV14
CDR3aa: CASSQNGGYGYTF
CDR3nt: TGTGCCAGCAGCCAAAATGGGGGGTATGGCTACACCTTC

d_gene: -
abundance: many
j_gene: TRBJ2-2
v_gene: TRBV11-3
CDR3aa: CASSLLANTGELFF
CDR3nt: TGTGCCAGCAGCTTACTGGCGAACACCGGGGAGCTGTTTTTT

d_gene: -
abundance: -
j_gene: TRBJ1-6
v_gene: TRBV10-1
CDR3aa: CASSKGLDTSPLHF
CDR3nt: TGCGCCAGCAGTAAGGGGTTGGATACTTCACCCCTCCACTTT

d_gene: -
abundance: once
j_gene: TRBJ1-1
v_gene: TRBV7-2
CDR3aa: CASSLSPGGNTEAFF
CDR3nt: TGTGCCAGCAGCTTAAGTCCGGGAGGGAACACTGAAGCTTTCTTT

d_gene: -
abundance: -
j_gene: TRBJ1-1
v_gene: TRBV5-4
CDR3aa: CASTQGGEAAFF
CDR3nt: TGTGCCAGCACCCAAGGGGGGGAGGCTGCTTTCTTT

d_gene: -
abundance: -
j_gene: TRBJ1-2
v_gene: TRBV12-3/TRBV12-4
CDR3aa: CASSFRRTANYGYTF
CDR3nt: TGTGCCAGCAGTTTTAGGAGGACAGCTAACTATGGCTACACCTTC

d_gene: -
abundance: few
j_gene: TRBJ2-6
v_gene: TRBV6-5
CDR3aa: CASSYDRRASGANVLTF
CDR3nt: TGTGCCAGCAGTTACGACAGGCGGGCCTCTGGGGCCAACGTCCTGACTTTC

d_gene: -
abundance: few
j_gene: TRBJ2-3
v_gene: TRBV5-4
CDR3aa: CASRGGTDTQYF
CDR3nt: TGTGCCAGCAGGGGAGGAACAGATACGCAGTATTTT

d_gene: -
abundance: few
j_gene: TRBJ2-7
v_gene: TRBV12-5
CDR3aa: CASGAAYEQYF
CDR3nt: TGTGCTAGTGGGGCTGCCTACGAGCAGTACTTC

d_gene: TRBD2
abundance: few
j_gene: TRBJ2-2
v_gene: TRBV12-3/TRBV12-4
CDR3aa: CASSLAGGTGELFF
CDR3nt: TGTGCCAGCAGTTTAGCGGGAGGGACCGGGGAGCTGTTTTTT

d_gene: -
abundance: many
j_gene: TRBJ1-1
v_gene: TRBV28
CDR3aa: CASGVGALNTEAFF
CDR3nt: TGTGCCAGCGGGGTAGGTGCTTTGAACACTGAAGCTTTCTTT

d_gene: TRBD2
abundance: many
j_gene: TRBJ2-2
v_gene: TRBV2
CDR3aa: CASSRREGAGELFF
CDR3nt: TGTGCCAGCAGTAGGCGGGAGGGCGCCGGGGAGCTGTTTTTT

d_gene: TRBD1
abundance: many
j_gene: TRBJ2-1
v_gene: TRBV6-2/TRBV6-3
CDR3aa: CASRDRDRESNEQFF
CDR3nt: TGTGCCAGCAGGGACCGGGACAGGGAATCCAATGAGCAGTTCTTC

d_gene: -
abundance: many
j_gene: TRBJ1-1
v_gene: TRBV6-1
CDR3aa: CASSYDRRNTEAFF
CDR3nt: TGTGCCAGCAGTTACGACAGAAGAAACACTGAAGCTTTCTTT

d_gene: -
abundance: few
j_gene: TRBJ1-1
v_gene: TRBV6-4
CDR3aa: CASSVLRSTRNTEAFF
CDR3nt: TGTGCCAGCAGTGTTTTGAGGTCGACACGTAACACTGAAGCTTTCTTT

d_gene: -
abundance: once
j_gene: TRBJ2-5
v_gene: TRBV10-2
CDR3aa: CASSGGGTNIQETQCF
CDR3nt: TGCGCCAGCAGCGGTGGCGGGACGAATATCCAAGAGACCCAGTGCTTC

d_gene: -
abundance: many
j_gene: TRBJ2-7
v_gene: TRBV7-6
CDR3aa: CASSLGESYEQYF
CDR3nt: TGTGCCAGCAGTCTTGGGGAATCCTACGAGCAGTACTTC

d_gene: TRBD1
abundance: few
j_gene: TRBJ1-6
v_gene: TRBV14
CDR3aa: CASSLDRGYSPLHF
CDR3nt: TGTGCCAGCAGCCTGGACAGGGGTTATTCACCCCTCCACTTT

d_gene: TRBD2
abundance: many
j_gene: TRBJ2-3
v_gene: TRBV5-1
CDR3aa: CASNSGRGSADTQYF
CDR3nt: TGCGCCAGCAATAGCGGGAGGGGAAGCGCAGATACGCAGTATTTT

d_gene: TRBD1
abundance: many
j_gene: TRBJ2-7
v_gene: TRBV7-9
CDR3aa: CASSLVLGQGISYEQYF
CDR3nt: TGTGCCAGCAGCTTGGTCTTAGGACAGGGTATTTCCTACGAGCAGTACTTC

d_gene: -
abundance: medium-sized
j_gene: TRBJ1-1
v_gene: TRBV11-2
CDR3aa: CASSLEGVGAEAFF
CDR3nt: TGTGCCAGCAGCTTAGAGGGGGTAGGGGCTGAAGCTTTCTTT

d_gene: -
abundance: -
j_gene: TRBJ2-7
v_gene: TRBV2
CDR3aa: CASSESSEYEQYF
CDR3nt: TGTGCCAGCAGTGAGTCTAGCGAGTACGAGCAGTACTTC

d_gene: -
abundance: -
j_gene: TRBJ2-1
v_gene: TRBV11-3
CDR3aa: CASSQDHEGDRFF
CDR3nt: TGCGCCAGCAGCCAAGATCACGAGGGAGATAGGTTCTTC

d_gene: TRBD1
abundance: -
j_gene: TRBJ2-4
v_gene: TRBV27
CDR3aa: CASSLRDRVTAKNIQYF
CDR3nt: TGTGCCAGCAGTCTCCGGGACAGGGTTACGGCCAAAAACATTCAGTACTTC

d_gene: TRBD1
abundance: -
j_gene: TRBJ2-5
v_gene: TRBV29-1
CDR3aa: CSVLTGVAETQYF
CDR3nt: TGCAGCGTGTTGACAGGGGTGGCGGAGACCCAGTACTTC